One sample yielded the 9 T cell receptor beta chains listed below, sequenced in a study of shared clonotypes between healthy human individuals. Clones were read by immunoSEQ multiplex PCR, and TCRdb kept only the in-frame ones, dropping some. The sample contains millions of clones, approximately 90% of which appear only once. The sample consisted of naive CD4+ T cells sorted from blood. The sample's subset: CD45RA+ positively selected. Receptor source: a man aged 18-30 years in good health.

This chain connects TRBV27 to TRBJ1-2; possible D gene TRBD1, 6 bases. The germline V gene has CDR1 MNHEY and CDR2 SMNVEV (reference sequence). The germline V and J ends were trimmed by 3 bases and 4 bases, with 12 bases remaining between them. This CDR3 region has 14 residues. The CDR3 region has the DNA TGTGCCAGCAGTTTTCGAGACAGGTTCTATGGCTACACCTTC. It is translated as CASSFRDRFYGYTF.

This rearrangement joins TRBV5-4 to TRBJ2-4; TRBD2 matches 7 bases. The CDR3 has 16 residues. Germline values: CDR1 SGHNT, CDR2 YYREEE (reference sequence). V dropped 4 bases and J dropped 0; count of bases not matched to a gene: 7. The CDR3: CASSGRESGAKNIQYF. CDR3 DNA: TGTGCCAGCAGCGGGAGGGAATCGGGAGCCAAAAACATTCAGTACTTC.

The CDR3: CAWTRLGKVGELFF. CDR3 DNA: TGTGCCTGGACCCGCTTGGGAAAAGTTGGGGAGCTGTTTTTT. The rearrangement links TRBV30 to TRBJ2-2; D is uncertain. V shed 4 bases and J shed 8 bases, with 17 bases lying between them. The germline CDR1 and CDR2 sequences are GTSNPN and SVGIG (reference sequence). The CDR3 runs to 14 residues. The complete variable domain, with remaining parts taken from reference TRBV30 and TRBJ2-2, reads SQTIHQWPATLVQPVGSPLSLECTVEGTSNPNLYWYRQAAGRGLQLLFYSVGIGQISSEVPQNLSASRPQDRQFILSSKKLLLSDSGFYLCAWTRLGKVGELFFGEGSRLTVL.

The V gene is TRBV29-1, the J gene TRBJ2-7; tentative D call: TRBD2 (6 bases). CDR1 and CDR2 from the germline V gene are SQVTM and ANQGSEA. This CDR3 has 14 residues. Trimming took 2 bases from V and 6 from J, leaving 17 bases between them. DNA of the CDR3: TGCAGCGTTGAAATTGCTGTCGGGGGAGGCGAGCAGTACTTC. This sequence encodes CSVEIAVGGGEQYF.

This clone showed up just once. The chain uses TRBV4-1 and TRBJ2-3; D remains unclear. The CDR3 is 13 residues long. With 0 bases removed from V and 4 bases from J, the gap between germline ends came to 5 bases. From germline, CDR1 is MGHRA and CDR2 YSYEKL. DNA of the CDR3: TGCGCCAGCAGCCAAGACTCAGCAGATACGCAGTATTTT. This translates into CASSQDSADTQYF.

V and J are TRBV6-5 and TRBJ1-1; possible D gene TRBD1, 5 bases. This CDR3 spans 16 amino acids. Germline assignment: CDR1 MNHEY and CDR2 SVGAGI. Trimming left V 2 bases short and J 1 base short, with 14 bases between. CDR3 DNA sequence: TGTGCCAGCAGTTACGGGGCAATCGGGGGGAACACTGAAGCTTTCTTT. Protein product: CASSYGAIGGNTEAFF.

This clone was seen a single time. The genes are TRBV25-1 and TRBJ2-2; D is perhaps TRBD1 or TRBD2 (5 bases each). CDR3 length: 14 residues. Germline CDR1 MGHDK, CDR2 SYGVNS. With 6 bases removed from V and 4 bases from J, the gap between germline ends came to 12 bases. The DNA of the CDR3 is TGTGCCAGCAGGCCCTGGGACCTCACCGGGGAGCTGTTTTTT. This codes for CASRPWDLTGELFF.

The chain employs TRBV7-2 and TRBJ2-2; 8 bases are a match to TRBD2. The CDR3 contains 17 residues. V lost 1 base, J lost 4 bases, and 8 bases stayed unmatched. Per the germline V gene, CDR1 is SGHTA and CDR2 is FQGNSA. CDR3 region: CASSLVGLAGSTGELFF. Written as DNA, the CDR3 is TGTGCCAGCAGCTTAGTGGGGTTAGCGGGGAGCACCGGGGAGCTGTTTTTT.

As concerns this clone: The sample contains more than one DNA sequence encoding this CDR3. The rearrangement uses TRBV5-4 and TRBJ2-7, with TRBD2 identical over 13 bases. There are 15 residues in the CDR3. Unmatched junction bases numbered 3, after V lost 2 bases and J lost 4 bases. Germline lookup yields CDR1 SGHNT and CDR2 YYREEE (reference sequence). This CDR3 is CASSLRTSGSYEQYF. In DNA form, the CDR3 reads TGTGCCAGCAGCTTACGGACTAGCGGGAGTTACGAGCAGTACTTC.